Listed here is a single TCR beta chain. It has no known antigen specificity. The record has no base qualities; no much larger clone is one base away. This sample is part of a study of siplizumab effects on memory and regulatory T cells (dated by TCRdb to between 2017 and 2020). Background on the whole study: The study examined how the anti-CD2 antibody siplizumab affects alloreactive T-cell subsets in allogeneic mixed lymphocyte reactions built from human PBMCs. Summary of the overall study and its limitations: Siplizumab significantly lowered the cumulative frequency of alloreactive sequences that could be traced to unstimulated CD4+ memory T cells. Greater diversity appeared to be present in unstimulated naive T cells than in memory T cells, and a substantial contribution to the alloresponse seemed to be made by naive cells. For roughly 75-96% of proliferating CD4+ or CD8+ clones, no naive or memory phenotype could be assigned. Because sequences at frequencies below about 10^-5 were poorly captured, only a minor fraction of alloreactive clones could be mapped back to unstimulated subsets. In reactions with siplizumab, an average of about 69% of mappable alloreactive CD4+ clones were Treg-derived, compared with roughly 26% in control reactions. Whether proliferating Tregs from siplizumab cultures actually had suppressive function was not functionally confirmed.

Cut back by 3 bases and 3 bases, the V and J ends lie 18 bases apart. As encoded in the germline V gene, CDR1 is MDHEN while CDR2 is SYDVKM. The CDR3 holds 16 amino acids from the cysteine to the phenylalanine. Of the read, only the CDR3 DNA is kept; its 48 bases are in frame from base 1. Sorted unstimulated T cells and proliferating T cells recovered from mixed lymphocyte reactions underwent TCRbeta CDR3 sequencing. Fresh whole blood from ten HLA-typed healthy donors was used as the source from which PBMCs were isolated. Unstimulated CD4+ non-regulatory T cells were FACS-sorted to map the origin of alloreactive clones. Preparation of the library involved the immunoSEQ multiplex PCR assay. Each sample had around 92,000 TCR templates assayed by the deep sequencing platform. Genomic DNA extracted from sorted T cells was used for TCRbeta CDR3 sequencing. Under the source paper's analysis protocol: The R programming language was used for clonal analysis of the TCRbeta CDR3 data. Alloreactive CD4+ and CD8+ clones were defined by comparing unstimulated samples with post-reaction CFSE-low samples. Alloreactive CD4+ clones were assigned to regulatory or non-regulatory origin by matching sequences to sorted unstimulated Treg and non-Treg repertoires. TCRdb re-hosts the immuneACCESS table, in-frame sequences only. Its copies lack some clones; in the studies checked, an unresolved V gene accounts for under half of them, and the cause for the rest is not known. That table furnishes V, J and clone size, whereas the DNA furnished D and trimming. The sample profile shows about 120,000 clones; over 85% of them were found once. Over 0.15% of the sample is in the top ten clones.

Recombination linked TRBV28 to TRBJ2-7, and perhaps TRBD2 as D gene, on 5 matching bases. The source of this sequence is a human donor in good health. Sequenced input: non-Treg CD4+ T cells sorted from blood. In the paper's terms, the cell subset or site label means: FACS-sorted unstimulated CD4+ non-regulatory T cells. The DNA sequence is TGTGCCAGCAGTTTCGGGAAACGGGGTCCCATCTACGAGCAGTACTTC. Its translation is CASSFGKRGPIYEQYF.